This entry concerns a single T cell receptor beta chain. Its matching antigen is unknown. The data stem from a study of OX40 agonist ivuxolimab in advanced cancers. Study conclusions and caveats: The mean number of expanded clones was higher in CD8+ T cells than in CD4+.

The CDR3 has 14 amino acids. TCRdb keeps only in-frame clones here, not all; method: immunoSEQ multiplex PCR. Among 47,000 or so clones, about 87% were seen once, and the ten largest hold 45% to 55%. This chain connects TRBV21-1 to TRBJ2-7. TRBV21-1 constitutes a pseudogene. The origin of this receptor is an adult with an advanced solid tumor such as melanoma, head and neck, liver or kidney cancer. The starting material was CD4+ or CD8+ T cells sorted from blood, obtained in a trial of the OX40 agonist ivuxolimab. The DNA for the CDR3 is TGTGCCAGCCGCAAGGGGGTAAGCTCCTACGAGCAGTACTTC. Translation gives CASRKGVSSYEQYF.